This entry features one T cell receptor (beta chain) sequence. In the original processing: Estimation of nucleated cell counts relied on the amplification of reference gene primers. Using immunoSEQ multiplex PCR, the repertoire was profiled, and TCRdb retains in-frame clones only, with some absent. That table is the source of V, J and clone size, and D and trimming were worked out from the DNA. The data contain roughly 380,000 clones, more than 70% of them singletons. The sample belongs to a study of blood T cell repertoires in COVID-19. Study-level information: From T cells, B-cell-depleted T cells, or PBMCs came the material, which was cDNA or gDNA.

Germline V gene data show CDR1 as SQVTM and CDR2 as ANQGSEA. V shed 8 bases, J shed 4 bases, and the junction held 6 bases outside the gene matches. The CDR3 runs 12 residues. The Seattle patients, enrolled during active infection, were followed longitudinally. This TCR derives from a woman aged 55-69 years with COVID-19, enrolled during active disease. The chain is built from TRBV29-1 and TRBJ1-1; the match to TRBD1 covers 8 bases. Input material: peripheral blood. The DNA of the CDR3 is TGCAGCTCCCGGACAGGGCCCACTGAAGCTTTCTTT. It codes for CSSRTGPTEAFF. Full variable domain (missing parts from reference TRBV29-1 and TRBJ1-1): SAVISQKPSRDICQRGTSLTIQCQVDSQVTMMFWYRQQPGQSLTLIATANQGSEATYESGFVIDKFPISRPNLTFSTLTVSNMSPEDSSIYLCSSRTGPTEAFFGQGTRLTVV.